This is a list of T cell receptor beta chains from one sample in a study of T cell changes during pregnancy in multiple sclerosis. Assay: immunoSEQ multiplex PCR; the TCRdb copy retains only in-frame clones and omits some. Among 45,000 to 75,000 clones listed, 85% to 95% were seen once. This specimen consisted of peripheral blood, obtained in the first trimester of pregnancy. These receptors originate from a female donor with multiple sclerosis, enrolled in a pregnancy study. CDR3s include the opening cysteine and the closing phenylalanine or tryptophan. The order of the fields is V gene, J gene, clone size, D gene, CDR3 protein, CDR3 DNA. D genes are given only for firm matches. Clone size is not always given. Where it is, it says once, few, many or a class for expanded clones.

TRBV7-3	TRBJ2-5	.	.	CASSPGQGRETQYF	TGTGCCAGCAGCCCAGGACAAGGCCGCGAGACCCAGTACTTC
TRBV5-1	TRBJ1-2	.	.	CASSLQGEEGYTF	TGCGCCAGCAGCTTACAGGGTGAGGAAGGCTACACCTTC
TRBV7-6	TRBJ2-5	.	TRBD2	CASSPWGYSGAQETQYF	TGTGCCAGCAGCCCCTGGGGTTATAGCGGGGCACAAGAGACCCAGTACTTC
TRBV13	TRBJ1-3	.	.	CASSSTGISGNTIYF	TGTGCCAGCAGCTCCACAGGGATCTCTGGAAACACCATATATTTT
TRBV11-3	TRBJ2-7	.	TRBD1	CASSDSNRGLYEQYF	TGTGCCAGCAGCGATTCCAACAGGGGGCTATACGAGCAGTACTTC
TRBV7-2	TRBJ2-3	.	TRBD2	CASSHIRGAGATDTQYF	TGTGCCAGCAGCCATATCCGTGGAGCGGGGGCCACAGATACGCAGTATTTT
TRBV6-4	TRBJ2-3	.	.	CASSPRGNPDTQYF	TGTGCCAGCTCCCCTAGGGGCAATCCCGATACGCAGTATTTT
TRBV6-6	TRBJ1-2	.	.	CATEAGAGYTF	TGTGCCACCGAGGCAGGGGCTGGCTACACCTTC
TRBV5-4	TRBJ2-5	.	.	CASSNPTMPGETQYF	TGTGCCAGCAGTAACCCGACTATGCCAGGAGAGACCCAGTACTTC
TRBV7-9	TRBJ2-3	.	TRBD2	CALVSGGNTDTQYF	TGTGCCCTCGTAAGCGGGGGGAACACAGATACGCAGTATTTT
TRBV18	TRBJ1-1	once	TRBD1	CASSHGQGADTEAFF	TGTGCCAGCTCACACGGACAGGGGGCGGACACTGAAGCTTTCTTT
TRBV7-3	TRBJ1-3	.	TRBD1	CASSASGGSGNTIYF	TGTGCCAGCAGCGCGTCAGGGGGCTCTGGAAACACCATATATTTT
TRBV7-3	TRBJ2-3	.	TRBD1	CASSSTAEGQGKADTQYF	TGTGCCAGCAGCTCCACGGCGGAGGGACAGGGGAAGGCAGATACGCAGTATTTT
TRBV10-3	TRBJ2-1	.	TRBD1	CAIRGTDTVYNEQFF	TGTGCCATCAGGGGGACAGACACTGTGTACAATGAGCAGTTCTTC
TRBV15	TRBJ2-7	.	.	CATSRDRGSYEQYF	TGTGCCACCAGCAGAGATCGGGGTTCCTACGAGCAGTACTTC
TRBV9	TRBJ1-3	.	.	CASSVGGERNTIYF	TGTGCCAGCAGCGTAGGCGGGGAGCGGAACACCATATATTTT
TRBV5-6	TRBJ2-3	.	TRBD2	CASSLVASGGSGDTQYF	TGTGCCAGCAGCTTGGTTGCTAGCGGGGGCTCAGGAGATACGCAGTATTTT
TRBV5-6	TRBJ1-2	.	TRBD1	CASSGAGQGANYGYTF	TGTGCCAGCAGCGGGGCTGGACAGGGGGCCAACTATGGCTACACCTTC
TRBV2	TRBJ1-2	.	.	CASSERGDGYTF	TGTGCCAGCAGTGAACGCGGGGATGGCTACACCTTC
TRBV19	TRBJ1-2	.	.	CASSIEGARNYGYTF	TGTGCCAGTAGTATAGAGGGGGCCCGGAACTATGGCTACACCTTC
TRBV6-6	TRBJ2-2	once	TRBD1	CASSYSGQVVTGELFF	TGTGCCAGCAGTTACTCGGGACAGGTTGTCACCGGGGAGCTGTTTTTT
TRBV19	TRBJ2-7	.	TRBD1	CASSRMTGNPYEQYF	TGTGCCAGTAGCCGAATGACAGGGAACCCCTACGAGCAGTACTTC
TRBV6-5	TRBJ1-2	.	TRBD1	CASSPTGVNYGYTF	TGTGCCAGCAGTCCGACAGGGGTAAACTATGGCTACACCTTC
TRBV6-5	TRBJ2-1	.	TRBD2	CASRPGTSVYNEQFF	TGTGCCAGCAGGCCCGGGACTAGCGTCTACAATGAGCAGTTCTTC
TRBV4-3	TRBJ2-1	.	TRBD2	CASSPEGAGGLYNEQFF	TGCGCCAGCAGCCCGGAAGGTGCGGGGGGGCTCTACAATGAGCAGTTCTTC
TRBV5-6	TRBJ1-2	.	.	CASSLGRTANYGYTF	TGTGCCAGCAGCCTGGGAAGGACAGCTAACTATGGCTACACCTTC
TRBV6-4	TRBJ2-1	.	.	CASSVPGMANEQFF	TGTGCCAGCAGTGTCCCAGGGATGGCCAATGAGCAGTTCTTC
TRBV6-4	TRBJ2-3	.	TRBD1	CASSDSQGADTQYF	TGTGCCAGCAGTGACTCACAGGGGGCAGATACGCAGTATTTT
TRBV29-1	TRBJ1-5	.	.	CSVGQGQGKPQHF	TGCAGCGTGGGCCAGGGGCAGGGGAAGCCCCAGCATTTT
TRBV5-6	TRBJ2-1	.	TRBD1	CASSQPHERDRANNEQFF	TGTGCCAGCAGCCAACCCCACGAGCGGGACAGGGCCAACAATGAGCAGTTCTTC
TRBV7-9	TRBJ2-7	.	TRBD2	CASSLLGLAYEQYF	TGTGCCAGCAGCTTATTGGGACTAGCGTACGAGCAGTACTTC
TRBV7-9	TRBJ1-4	.	TRBD1	CASSLPGQGDEKLFF	TGTGCCAGCAGCCTACCGGGACAGGGAGATGAAAAACTGTTTTTT
TRBV6-1	TRBJ2-7	few	TRBD2	CASSEPGGAYEQYF	TGTGCCAGCAGTGAACCGGGGGGGGCCTACGAGCAGTACTTC
TRBV27	TRBJ1-5	.	.	CASSPSVRVNQPQHF	TGTGCCAGCAGCCCTTCGGTGAGGGTCAATCAGCCCCAGCATTTT